The 15 T cell receptor beta chains below come from one sample, sequenced in a study of T cells after yellow fever vaccination (dated by TCRdb to between 2018 and 2021). Reading the label with the study, this specimen's treatment or condition is: live attenuated yellow fever vaccine strain. Libraries were prepared through 5' RACE. Sequencing was carried out with an Illumina HiSeq 2500. TCRdb cleaned the public reads at Q25 with fastp, built clones with MiXCR and kept in-frame beta chains. CDR3 protein duplicates are merged, each entry listing the most common genes and DNA. The sample contains about 630,000 distinct CDR3 sequences, approximately 13% of them found a single time. 14% to 15% of the sample is in the top ten clones. This specimen was PBMCs, taken on the day of the yellow fever booster vaccination. The receptors shown here come from a man aged 25-40 years who received the YFV17D yellow fever vaccine.

The genes are TRBV5-6 and TRBJ2-5; tentative D call: TRBD1 (5 bases). Germline lookup yields CDR1 SGHDT and CDR2 YYEEEE. This CDR3 region has 15 residues. With 3 bases removed from V and 2 bases from J, the gap between germline ends came to 14 bases. CDR3 protein: CASSSQGVGQETQYF. Here the CDR3 DNA reads TGTGCCAGCAGCTCCCAGGGTGTGGGGCAAGAGACCCAGTACTTC.

V is TRBV24-1 and J is TRBJ2-1, with a weak D call TRBD2 (6 bases). CDR3 size: 13 residues. The germline gives CDR1 KGHDR, CDR2 SFDVKD. Trimming removed 10 bases at V and 7 bases at J, with 16 bases between. This CDR3 reads CATARGLTNEQFF. DNA of the CDR3: TGTGCCACTGCGCGGGGACTTACAAATGAGCAGTTCTTC.

This clonotype was seen a few times. The chain carries TRBV4-3 and TRBJ2-2; no definite D call. The V and J ends lost 1 base and 8 bases respectively, with 23 bases between them. CDR1 LGHNA and CDR2 YSLEER come from the germline V gene. This CDR3 spans 18 amino acids. In DNA form, the CDR3 reads TGCGCCAGCAGCCAAGTTCTCTCGTCGCGTTCGTTTTCGGGGGAGCTGTTTTTT. The encoded protein is CASSQVLSSRSFSGELFF.

The chain couples TRBV7-2 to TRBJ2-5; D possibly corresponds to TRBD2 (6 bases). CDR3 length: 14 residues. Germline V gene data show CDR1 as SGHTA and CDR2 as FQGNSA. V was shortened by 5 bases and J by 13 bases, with 23 bases between the two germline ends. The CDR3 coding sequence is TGTGCCAGCAGCACGGGGACTTCCCCACCGGCGTTGTACTTC. Residues: CASSTGTSPPALYF.

In this sample, this clonotype turned up many times. V gene TRBV20-1 combines with J gene TRBJ2-3; 14 bases are a match to TRBD2. CDR3 size: 14 residues. Trimming removed 5 bases from V and 5 bases from J; junction bases left unmatched: 3. The germline V gene has CDR1 DFQATT and CDR2 SNEGSKA (reference sequence). The CDR3 region is CSAGLAGGGDTQYF. Here the CDR3 DNA reads TGCAGTGCTGGACTAGCGGGAGGTGGAGATACGCAGTATTTT.

This clonotype was found once. One end of the junction varies from germline; a read error may be responsible. The chain carries TRBV12-3 or TRBV12-4 and TRBJ2-2, with TRBD2 matching 9 bases. The CDR3 runs 15 residues. The CDR3 spells CASSLGLAHTGEPFF. The CDR3 DNA is TGTGCCAGCAGCCTGGGACTAGCTCACACCGGGGAGCCGTTTTTT.

This chain connects TRBV6-5 to TRBJ2-3; a possible D gene is TRBD1 (5 bases). Per germline, CDR1 MNHEY and CDR2 SVGAGI. Trimming removed 0 bases from V and 4 bases from J, with 8 bases in between. The CDR3 runs to 14 residues. CDR3 coding DNA: TGTGCCAGCAGTTACTCGTGGGGCTCAGATACGCAGTATTTT. Protein product: CASSYSWGSDTQYF.

The genes are TRBV7-9 and TRBJ1-2; 7 nucleotides match TRBD1. This CDR3 spans 16 amino acids. V lost 2 bases and J lost 5; bases outside the gene matches: 11. Germline-derived CDR1 and CDR2 are SEHNR and FQNEAQ (reference sequence). CDR3 region: CASSLNTGAGRYGYTF. CDR3 DNA: TGTGCCAGCAGCTTAAATACAGGGGCAGGGAGGTATGGCTACACCTTC.

This clonotype was seen a handful of times. The chain uses TRBV6-2 or TRBV6-3 and TRBJ2-2; D remains unclear. The CDR3 covers 13 residues. Germline assignment: CDR1 MNHEY and CDR2 SVGEGT. V gave up 7 bases and J gave up 9 bases, with 15 bases separating them. The CDR3 region is CASNPRPPWELFF. The CDR3 DNA sequence: TGTGCCAGCAACCCCCGGCCACCTTGGGAGCTGTTTTTT.

The J gene is TRBJ2-3, the V gene TRBV30; D tentatively fits TRBD1 or TRBD2 (5 bases each). The germline gives CDR1 GTSNPN, CDR2 SVGIG (reference sequence). V lost 2 bases, J lost 2 bases, and 14 bases lay in between. The CDR3 runs to 15 residues. The CDR3 DNA follows: TGTGCCTGGAGTTCAGGGAGTTCCCACACAGATACGCAGTATTTT. Encoded protein: CAWSSGSSHTDTQYF.

The chain joins TRBV20-1 to TRBJ1-5; possible D gene TRBD1, 6 bases. Per the germline V gene, CDR1 is DFQATT and CDR2 is SNEGSKA (reference sequence). The ends were cut back, 3 bases at V and 7 bases at J, with 19 bases in the middle. CDR3 length: 15 amino acids. The CDR3 DNA sequence: TGCAGTGCTAGGAGGGCAGGGGCGCAGGGACAGCCCCAGCATTTT. It translates to CSARRAGAQGQPQHF.

The chain couples TRBV29-1 to TRBJ2-1, with D hard to call. This CDR3 has 12 residues. V gave up 7 bases and J gave up 7 bases, with 14 bases separating them. The V gene's germline CDR1 is SQVTM and CDR2 ANQGSEA. The CDR3 DNA sequence: TGCAGCGCCGAGAAGACTGGTAATGAGCAGTTCTTC. This encodes CSAEKTGNEQFF.

This chain joins TRBV10-3 and TRBJ2-1, with TRBD2 matching 11 bases. With V trimmed by 10 bases and J by 6 bases, 11 bases remained unmatched. Per the germline V gene, CDR1 is ENHRY and CDR2 is SYGVKD. CDR3 length equals 15 residues. The CDR3: CATSPLAGDSNEQFF. DNA for the CDR3: TGTGCCACCTCCCCACTAGCGGGAGATTCCAATGAGCAGTTCTTC.

This clonotype was detected a few times. The chain recombines TRBV5-1 with TRBJ2-7, with D possibly matching TRBD2 (5 bases). Germline CDR1 is SGHRS and CDR2 is YFSETQ. Trimming cost V 4 bases and J 4 bases, with 9 bases left between them. CDR3 length: 12 residues. The CDR3 bases are TGCGCCAGCAGCGCGGACTTGTACGAGCAGTACTTC. Translation gives CASSADLYEQYF.

This clonotype occurred a few times. The rearrangement uses TRBV20-1 and TRBJ2-3; no definite D call. The germline gives CDR1 DFQATT, CDR2 SNEGSKA (reference sequence). This CDR3 region has 13 residues. The CDR3 region has the DNA TGCAGCACGCCCGGACGGACGGGAGATACGCAGTATTTT. It yields the protein CSTPGRTGDTQYF.